This entry describes one T cell receptor beta chain. Sequencing used immunoSEQ multiplex PCR; TCRdb keeps in-frame clones, though not all of them. The data contain about 2 million clones, around 95% of them singletons. Splitting of CD4+ cells produced CD45RA+ naive and CD45RA-negative memory subsets. This sample is drawn from a study of shared clonotypes between healthy human individuals. About the study: For every donor, three CD4 naive, three CD4 memory, two CD8 naive and one CD8 memory plates were used.

Sequenced input: naive CD4+ T cells sorted from blood. Sample subset: CD45RA+ positively selected. This sequence was found in a man younger than 35 in good health.

The CDR3: CASSSRGRSGEQYF. The DNA for the CDR3 is TGTGCCAGCAGTTCCCGAGGCAGGAGCGGCGAGCAGTACTTC. The chain uses TRBV6-1 and TRBJ2-7; possibly TRBD2 for D (5 bases). The CDR3 contains 14 residues. The ends were cut back, 5 bases at V and 6 bases at J, with 17 bases in the middle. Germline V gene sequence: CDR1 MNHNS, CDR2 SASEGT.